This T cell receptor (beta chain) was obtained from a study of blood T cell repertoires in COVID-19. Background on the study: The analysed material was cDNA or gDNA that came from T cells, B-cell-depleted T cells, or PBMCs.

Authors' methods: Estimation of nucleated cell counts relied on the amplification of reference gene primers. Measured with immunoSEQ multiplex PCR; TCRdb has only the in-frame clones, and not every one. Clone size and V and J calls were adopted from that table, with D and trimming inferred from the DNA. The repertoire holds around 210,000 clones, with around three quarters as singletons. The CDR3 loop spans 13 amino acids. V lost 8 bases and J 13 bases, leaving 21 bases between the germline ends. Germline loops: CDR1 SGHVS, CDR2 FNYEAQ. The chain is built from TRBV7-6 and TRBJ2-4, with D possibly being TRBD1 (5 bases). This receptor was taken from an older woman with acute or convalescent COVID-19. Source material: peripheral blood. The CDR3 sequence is CASAPGPGAQQYF. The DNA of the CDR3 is TGTGCCAGCGCCCCAGGGCCTGGTGCACAACAGTACTTC.